Below are 21 T cell receptor beta chains sequenced from a single sample in a study of OX40 agonist ivuxolimab in advanced cancers. The library came from the immunoSEQ multiplex PCR assay. TCRdb carries this immuneACCESS record with in-frame sequences only. Its versions omit some clonotypes, under half of them owing to an unresolved V gene in the studies checked, with the rest unexplained. A total of 70,000 or so clones appear in this sample, approximately 92% of them only once. The biggest ten clones account for roughly 0.5% of the sample. Sequencing was performed on CD4+ or CD8+ T cells sorted from blood, taken in a trial of the OX40 agonist ivuxolimab. All receptors come from an adult with an advanced solid tumor such as melanoma, head and neck, liver or kidney cancer.

The sample holds a few counts of this clone. This sequence joins TRBV2 and TRBJ1-2, with TRBD1 identical over 8 bases. This CDR3 contains 13 residues. V lost 4 bases to trimming and J lost 6 bases; unmatched junction nucleotides: 4. Germline V gene data show CDR1 as SNHLY and CDR2 as FYNNEI. CDR3 in DNA: TGTGCCAGCAGTGGAACAGGGGGGCATGGCTACACCTTC. It specifies CASSGTGGHGYTF.

The DNA for the CDR3 is TGTGCCAGCTCACCATACCGAGCGGGAGGGAACGAGCAGTACTTC. Amino acid sequence: CASSPYRAGGNEQYF. The chain is built from TRBV18 and TRBJ2-7; the match to TRBD2 covers 10 bases. Germline trimming cut 2 bases from V and 5 bases from J; bases unmatched to any gene: 6. CDR3 length equals 15 residues. Germline CDR1 reads KGHSH; CDR2 reads LQKENI.

The CDR3 protein is CASSLSRSSGNTIYF. The CDR3 bases are TGCGCCAGCAGCTTGAGTAGGAGCTCTGGAAACACCATATATTTT. The chain recombines TRBV5-1 with TRBJ1-3, with D hard to call. V was pared by 1 base and J by 0 bases, with 8 bases between. The germline V gene has CDR1 SGHRS and CDR2 YFSETQ. This CDR3 has 15 residues.

The chain has TRBV2 and TRBJ1-2; D perhaps matches TRBD1 (6 bases). V was pared by 7 bases and J by 5 bases, with 17 bases between. The CDR3 extends over 14 amino acids. Per the germline V gene, CDR1 is SNHLY and CDR2 is FYNNEI. CDR3: CASILGAPGYGYTF. CDR3 coding DNA: TGTGCCAGCATCTTGGGGGCCCCTGGGTATGGCTACACCTTC.

The rearrangement uses TRBV6-5 and TRBJ2-3; D possibly corresponds to TRBD1 (5 bases). The CDR3 has 11 residues. Per the germline V gene, CDR1 is MNHEY and CDR2 is SVGAGI. The ends were cut back, 6 bases at V and 6 bases at J, with 7 bases in the middle. DNA of the CDR3: TGTGCCAGCAGGAACAGGGATACGCAGTATTTT. Its protein product is CASRNRDTQYF.

This clone was observed a handful of times. This chain links TRBV5-1 with TRBJ2-3, with no clear D. V lost 0 bases and J lost 0, with 11 bases in between. The CDR3 has 16 residues. Germline V lookup: CDR1 SGHRS, CDR2 YFSETQ. CDR3 sequence (DNA): TGCGCCAGCAGCTTGGAGGGCGGTCCCAGCACAGATACGCAGTATTTT. Translated: CASSLEGGPSTDTQYF.

The gene calls are TRBV15 and TRBJ2-1; D not resolved. The CDR3 consists of 15 residues. Germline loops: CDR1 LNHNV, CDR2 YYDKDF (reference sequence). Trimming left V 3 bases short and J 2 bases short, with 11 bases between. DNA for the CDR3: TGTGCCACCAGCAGCCATGTCAACACCTACAATGAGCAGTTCTTC. Amino acid sequence: CATSSHVNTYNEQFF.

V gene TRBV4-3 combines with J gene TRBJ1-5; no definite D call. The V gene's germline CDR1 is LGHNA and CDR2 YSLEER. Trimming took off 0 bases at V and 7 bases at J, with 7 bases between the two ends. CDR3 length equals 13 residues. CDR3 bases: TGCGCCAGCAGCCAAGAGGGTGGCCAGCCCCAGCATTTT. Translation: CASSQEGGQPQHF.

V and J are TRBV25-1 and TRBJ2-5, with 10 positions matching TRBD1. The CDR3 spans 16 residues. Germline V gene data show CDR1 as MGHDK and CDR2 as SYGVNS. J was trimmed by 4 bases and V by 1 base; bases with no gene match: 6. The CDR3 reads CASSEFGGTGVETQYF. CDR3 nucleotides: TGTGCCAGCAGTGAATTCGGGGGGACAGGGGTAGAGACCCAGTACTTC.

The chain combines TRBV7-3 with TRBJ2-7, with D maybe TRBD1 (5 bases). Trimming left V 2 bases short and J 2 bases short, with 13 bases between. Per germline, CDR1 SGHTA and CDR2 FQGTGA. The CDR3 is 15 residues long. The CDR3 DNA reads as TGTGCCAGCAGCTTAGGGGCCGGGTCCACCTACGAGCAGTACTTC. It yields the protein CASSLGAGSTYEQYF.

The chain is built from TRBV21-1 and TRBJ2-5; no check of the table's D call, TRBD2, against the DNA was made. TRBV21-1 is reported as a pseudogene. This CDR3 is built from 16 residues. In DNA, the CDR3 is TGTGCCAGCAGCACAATTAGCGGGTCAAAACAAGAGACCCAGTACTTC. It yields the protein CASSTISGSKQETQYF.

The chain couples TRBV6-5 to TRBJ2-1, with TRBD1 identical over 9 bases. The CDR3 spans 15 residues. Trimming removed 6 bases from V and 6 bases from J; junction bases left unmatched: 9. Germline CDR1 reads MNHEY; CDR2 reads SVGAGI. The DNA of the CDR3 is TGTGCCAGCAGGGAATCCGGGACAGGGCGCAATGAGCAGTTCTTC. Its protein product is CASRESGTGRNEQFF.

The CDR3, as DNA: TGTGCCAGCAGCTTCGGGACTAGCAGGGAATACGAGCAGTACTTC. This encodes CASSFGTSREYEQYF. The V call is TRBV7-6, the J call TRBJ2-7; 9 nucleotides line up with TRBD2. From germline, CDR1 is SGHVS and CDR2 FNYEAQ. With V trimmed by 3 bases and J by 4 bases, 7 bases remained unmatched. There are 15 residues in the CDR3.

This chain joins TRBV12-1 and TRBJ2-5. TRBV12-1 has pseudogene status. The CDR3 spans 17 residues. The CDR3 spells CASSFSSKYLGEETQYF. As DNA, the CDR3 is TGTGCCAGCAGCTTTTCGTCTAAGTACCTTGGGGAAGAGACCCAGTACTTC.

The chain has TRBV21-1 and TRBJ2-3; the D call of TRBD2 is as the table states it, not checked on the DNA. TRBV21-1 is described as a pseudogene. The CDR3 runs to 17 residues. CDR3: CASSTLAGGENTDTQYF. Here the CDR3 DNA reads TGTGCCAGCAGCACGCTAGCGGGAGGTGAGAACACAGATACGCAGTATTTT.

This chain joins TRBV6-5 and TRBJ2-1, with 8 bases aligning to TRBD1. Trimming took 2 bases from V and 9 from J; bases not matched to a gene: 3. The CDR3 extends over 13 amino acids. Germline lookup yields CDR1 MNHEY and CDR2 SVGAGI. The CDR3 DNA reads TGTGCCAGCAGTTACGGAACAGGGGGTGAGCAGTTCTTC. Its translation is CASSYGTGGEQFF.

The chain has TRBV6-4 and TRBJ1-2; D gene uncertain. Germline-derived CDR1 and CDR2 are MRHNA and SNTAGT. V lost 4 bases to trimming and J lost 4 bases, with 10 bases between them. The CDR3 totals 13 residues. The CDR3 DNA reads as TGTGCCAGCAGTGTGGACCTGGGCTATGGCTACACCTTC. It encodes CASSVDLGYGYTF.

In the case of this clone: Other nucleotide sequences from this sample produce the same CDR3. This chain links TRBV30 with TRBJ2-5; D is uncertain. V was cut by 0 bases and J by 5 bases, with 4 bases left in between. This CDR3 spans 11 amino acids. CDR1 and CDR2 from the germline V gene are GTSNPN and SVGIG (reference sequence). This CDR3 reads CAWSVGETQYF. The CDR3 bases are TGTGCCTGGAGTGTAGGGGAGACCCAGTACTTC.

This chain joins TRBV5-1 and TRBJ1-5; the D is unclear. This CDR3 has 13 amino acids. Germline V CDR1 and CDR2: SGHRS, YFSETQ. Trimming took off 4 bases at V and 4 bases at J, with 9 bases between the two ends. CDR3: CASSLDPNQPQHF. The CDR3 DNA follows: TGCGCCAGCAGCCTTGACCCTAATCAGCCCCAGCATTTT.

The rearrangement links TRBV14 to TRBJ1-4; tentatively, D is TRBD1 (6 bases). Trimming shortened V by 4 bases and J by 7 bases, and 16 bases separated the two germline ends. This CDR3 comprises 15 residues. The germline V gene encodes CDR1 SGHDN and CDR2 FVKESK. CDR3 loop: CASSPLRGGSEKLFF. The CDR3 coding sequence is TGTGCCAGCAGCCCCCTAAGAGGGGGTAGTGAAAAACTGTTTTTT.

V gene TRBV30 combines with J gene TRBJ1-2; the match to TRBD1 covers 10 bases. CDR3 size: 14 residues. The ends lost 2 bases at V and 4 bases at J; junction bases unmatched: 4. Looked up from germline, CDR1 is GTSNPN and CDR2 is SVGIG (reference sequence). CDR3 amino acids: CAWSSRQGAYGYTF. CDR3 bases: TGTGCCTGGAGTTCCAGACAGGGGGCCTATGGCTACACCTTC.